What follows are 15 T cell receptor beta chains derived from one specimen sequenced in a study of stem cell transplantation in POMP-related autoinflammatory disease. Clones were read by immunoSEQ multiplex PCR, and TCRdb kept only the in-frame ones, dropping some. Seen here are about 32,000 clones, 88% observed once, and the top ten hold roughly 0.7%. This specimen was CD4+ T cells from PBMCs, taken before stem cell transplantation. Receptors were obtained from a human donor with POMP-related autoinflammation and immune dysregulation (PRAID).

This chain joins TRBV7-2 and TRBJ2-1, with 12 bases aligning to TRBD2. Germline V gene data show CDR1 as SGHTA and CDR2 as FQGNSA. CDR3 size: 17 residues. The junction had 11 bases not matched to a gene; V was cut back by 4 bases and J by 7 bases. In DNA form, the CDR3 reads TGTGCCAGCAGCTCGCGACTAGCGGGGGTCCTTTGGAATGAGCAGTTCTTC. It is translated as CASSSRLAGVLWNEQFF. The complete variable domain, with remaining parts taken from reference TRBV7-2 and TRBJ2-1, reads GAGVSQSPSNKVTEKGKDVELRCDPISGHTALYWYRQSLGQGLEFLIYFQGNSAPDKSGLPSDRFSAERTGGSVSTLTIQRTQQEDSAVYLCASSSRLAGVLWNEQFFGPGTRLTVL.

This rearrangement joins TRBV5-6 to TRBJ2-5, with a weak D call TRBD2 (5 bases). Germline assignment: CDR1 SGHDT and CDR2 YYEEEE. This CDR3 has 13 amino acids. V lost 5 bases to trimming and J lost 5 bases, with 13 bases between them. The DNA for the CDR3 is TGTGCCAGCAGGGCATACATAGCGGAGACCCAGTACTTC. Translated, it gives CASRAYIAETQYF.

This clone was counted a few times. This chain links TRBV4-2 with TRBJ1-5; 10 positions agree with TRBD1. This CDR3 contains 15 residues. Germline trimming cut 1 base from V and 5 bases from J; bases unmatched to any gene: 2. Germline V lookup: CDR1 LGHNA, CDR2 YNFKEQ. CDR3 bases: TGTGCCAGCAGCCAAGGGACAGGGGGAGATCAGCCCCAGCATTTT. Its protein product is CASSQGTGGDQPQHF.

V is TRBV10-3 and J is TRBJ2-5, with 12 positions matching TRBD2. J was trimmed by 5 bases and V by 3 bases; bases with no gene match: 7. Germline assignment: CDR1 ENHRY and CDR2 SYGVKD. The CDR3 is 16 residues long. The DNA of the CDR3 is TGTGCCATCAGTGAATGGACTAGCGGGGACAGGGAGACCCAGTACTTC. Protein sequence: CAISEWTSGDRETQYF.

The chain combines TRBV27 with TRBJ2-5, with TRBD2 matching 12 bases. The ends lost 5 bases at V and 5 bases at J; junction bases unmatched: 9. The CDR3 is 16 amino acids. Germline CDR1 and CDR2: MNHEY and SMNVEV (reference sequence). The CDR3 spells CASSPGLAGFIETQYF. CDR3 sequence (DNA): TGTGCCAGCAGTCCAGGACTAGCGGGATTTATCGAGACCCAGTACTTC.

The genes are TRBV10-1 and TRBJ2-5; TRBD1 might be the D (6 bases). Germline CDR1 and CDR2: WNHNN and SYGVQD (reference sequence). This CDR3 contains 14 residues. Trimming took off 4 bases at V and 2 bases at J, with 11 bases between the two ends. The DNA of the CDR3 is TGCGCCAGCAGTGTGGACAGTTCGCAAGAGACCCAGTACTTC. Encoded protein: CASSVDSSQETQYF.

The chain couples TRBV6-1 to TRBJ1-2; 7 bases match TRBD1. The junction had 4 bases not matched to a gene; V was cut back by 5 bases and J by 4 bases. The CDR3 sequence is 13 residues long. Germline V gene lookup returns CDR1 MNHNS and CDR2 SASEGT. CDR3 amino acids: CASSPTGLYGYTF. CDR3 in DNA: TGTGCCAGCAGTCCGACAGGGCTCTATGGCTACACCTTC.

The chain recombines TRBV6-5 with TRBJ1-5; weak D call: TRBD1 (6 bases). From germline, CDR1 is MNHEY and CDR2 SVGAGI. Trimming pared 5 bases from V and 6 bases from J, leaving 11 bases between. This CDR3 is 13 amino acids long. In nucleotides, the CDR3 is TGTGCCAGCAGTAGGACAGTAGGTCAGCCCCAGCATTTT. It codes for CASSRTVGQPQHF.

The chain has TRBV5-1 and TRBJ2-3; 9 nucleotides align to TRBD2. The V and J ends lost 3 bases and 6 bases, in that order; junction bases with no gene match: 8. Germline CDR1 SGHRS, CDR2 YFSETQ. This CDR3 is 15 amino acids long. CDR3 sequence: CASSYGTSPTDTQYF. CDR3 bases: TGCGCCAGCAGCTACGGGACTAGCCCCACGGATACGCAGTATTTT. Supplemented by reference TRBV5-1 and TRBJ2-3, the full variable domain reads KAGVTQTPRYLIKTRGQQVTLSCSPISGHRSVSWYQQTPGQGLQFLFEYFSETQRNKGNFPGRFSGRQFSNSRSEMNVSTLELGDSALYLCASSYGTSPTDTQYFGPGTRLTVL.

This chain connects TRBV27 to TRBJ2-3; tentatively, D is TRBD1 or TRBD2 (5 bases each). The CDR3 has 13 amino acids. Deletions cut 5 bases from V and 6 bases from J, with 12 bases between. Germline CDR1 reads MNHEY; CDR2 reads SMNVEV (reference sequence). The CDR3 sequence is CASSVRDGDTQYF. The CDR3 DNA sequence: TGTGCCAGCAGTGTAAGGGACGGTGATACGCAGTATTTT.

Only one count was recorded for this clone. The chain uses TRBV9 and TRBJ2-5, with D possibly being TRBD2 (5 bases). CDR1 SGDLS and CDR2 YYNGEE come from the germline V gene. Deletions cut 0 bases from V and 1 base from J, with 10 bases between. CDR3 size: 15 residues. CDR3 loop: CASSVAGGFQETQYF. Here the CDR3 DNA reads TGTGCCAGCAGCGTAGCTGGAGGTTTCCAAGAGACCCAGTACTTC.

The gene calls are TRBV2 and TRBJ2-1; D could derive from TRBD1 or TRBD2 (5 bases each). Germline V gene lookup returns CDR1 SNHLY and CDR2 FYNNEI. Trimming stripped 7 bases from V and 8 bases from J, with 15 bases between. The CDR3 totals 13 residues. The CDR3 region has the DNA TGTGCCAGCACCCAAGTGGGGGATGATGAGCAGTTCTTC. Amino acids: CASTQVGDDEQFF. Full variable domain (remainder filled in from reference TRBV2 and TRBJ2-1): EPEVTQTPSHQVTQMGQEVILRCVPISNHLYFYWYRQILGQKVEFLVSFYNNEISEKSEIFDDQFSVERPDGSNFTLKIRSTKLEDSAMYFCASTQVGDDEQFFGPGTRLTVL.

V is TRBV18 and J is TRBJ2-1; D is possibly TRBD1 (6 bases). Germline V CDR1 and CDR2: KGHSH, LQKENI. Between the trimmed V and J ends, which lost 3 bases and 5 bases, there was a span of 20 bases. The CDR3 length is 17 residues. The CDR3 reads CASSPLGTSLLNNEQFF. DNA for the CDR3: TGTGCCAGCTCACCCCTCGGGACATCTCTCCTCAACAATGAGCAGTTCTTC.

This clone showed up just once. This chain uses TRBV15 with TRBJ2-7; D ambiguous. Trimming took 1 base from V and 0 from J, leaving 28 bases between them. The CDR3 is 21 amino acids. Germline-derived CDR1 and CDR2 are LNHNV and YYDKDF (reference sequence). The CDR3 loop reads CATSRVTETSWTAHISYEQYF. The CDR3 DNA sequence: TGTGCCACCAGCAGAGTTACAGAAACCTCATGGACGGCCCACATCTCCTACGAGCAGTACTTC.

The sample holds one count of this clone. CDR3 sequence: CSVADWGTQYF. The CDR3 DNA reads as TGCAGCGTTGCTGACTGGGGGACGCAGTATTTT. The chain couples TRBV29-1 to TRBJ2-3; D tentatively fits TRBD1 or TRBD2 (5 bases each). This CDR3 region has 11 residues. Germline CDR1 and CDR2: SQVTM and ANQGSEA. Trimming took 4 bases from V and 9 from J, leaving 11 bases between them.